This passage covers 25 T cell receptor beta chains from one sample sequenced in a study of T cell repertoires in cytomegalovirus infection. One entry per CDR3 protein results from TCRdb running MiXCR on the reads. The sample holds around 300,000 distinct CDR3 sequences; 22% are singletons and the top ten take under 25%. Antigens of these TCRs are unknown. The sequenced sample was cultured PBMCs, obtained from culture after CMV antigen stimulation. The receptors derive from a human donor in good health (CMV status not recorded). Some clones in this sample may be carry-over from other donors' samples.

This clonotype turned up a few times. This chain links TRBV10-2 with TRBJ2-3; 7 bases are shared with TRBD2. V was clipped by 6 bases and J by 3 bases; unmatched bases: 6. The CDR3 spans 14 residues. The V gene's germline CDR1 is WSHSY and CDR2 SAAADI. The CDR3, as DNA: TGCGCCAGCAGAGGGAGGGCCTTGACAGATACGCAGTATTTT. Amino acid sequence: CASRGRALTDTQYF.

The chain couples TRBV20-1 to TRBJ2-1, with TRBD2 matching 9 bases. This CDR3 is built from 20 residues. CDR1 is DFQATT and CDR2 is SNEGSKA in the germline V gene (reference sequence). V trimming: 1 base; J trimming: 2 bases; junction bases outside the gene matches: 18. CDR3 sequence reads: CSARVPPRRGAGGPYNEQFF. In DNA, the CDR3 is TGCAGTGCTAGAGTTCCTCCCCGGCGGGGAGCGGGAGGCCCCTACAATGAGCAGTTCTTC.

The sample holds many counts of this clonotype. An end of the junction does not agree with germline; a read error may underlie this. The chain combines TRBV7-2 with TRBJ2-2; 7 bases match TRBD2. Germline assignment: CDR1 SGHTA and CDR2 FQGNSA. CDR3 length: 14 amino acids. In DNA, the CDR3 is TGTGCCAGCAGCCTAGCGGCCGGGGAGGGGGAGCTGTTTTTT. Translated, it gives CASSLAAGEGELFF. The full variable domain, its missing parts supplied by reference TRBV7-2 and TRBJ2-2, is GAGVSQSPSNKVTEKGKDVELRCDPISGHTALYWYRQSLGQGLEFLIYFQGNSAPDKSGLPSDRFSAERTGGSVSTLTIQRTQQEDSAVYLCASSLAAGEGELFFGEGSRLTVL.

In DNA form, the CDR3 reads TGTGCCAGTAGTGCGGCGAGCGTGGGCACTGAAGCTTTCTTT. It yields the protein CASSAASVGTEAFF. V gene TRBV19 combines with J gene TRBJ1-1; D call uncertain. CDR1 and CDR2 (germline): LNHDA, SQIVND (reference sequence). V lost 5 bases and J 4 bases, leaving 14 bases between the germline ends. CDR3 size: 14 residues.

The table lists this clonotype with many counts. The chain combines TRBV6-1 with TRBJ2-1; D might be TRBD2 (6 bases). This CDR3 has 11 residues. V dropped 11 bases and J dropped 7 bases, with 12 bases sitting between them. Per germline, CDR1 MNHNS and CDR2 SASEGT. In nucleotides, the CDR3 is TGTGCCGTGCTTCGGGAGAATGAGCAGTTCTTC. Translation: CAVLRENEQFF.

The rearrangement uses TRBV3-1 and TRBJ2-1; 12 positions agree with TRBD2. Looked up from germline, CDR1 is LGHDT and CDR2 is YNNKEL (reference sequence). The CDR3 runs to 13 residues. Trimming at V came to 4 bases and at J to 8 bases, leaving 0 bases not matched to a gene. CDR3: CASSRLAGDEQFF. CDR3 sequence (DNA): TGTGCCAGCAGCCGACTAGCGGGAGATGAGCAGTTCTTC.

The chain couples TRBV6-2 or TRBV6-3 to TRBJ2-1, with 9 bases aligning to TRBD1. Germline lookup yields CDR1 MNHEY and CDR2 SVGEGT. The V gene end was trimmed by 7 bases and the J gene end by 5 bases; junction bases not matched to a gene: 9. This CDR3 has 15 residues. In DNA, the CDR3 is TGTGCCAGCACCAACTACAGGGGGCGCGACAATGAGCAGTTCTTC. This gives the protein CASTNYRGRDNEQFF.

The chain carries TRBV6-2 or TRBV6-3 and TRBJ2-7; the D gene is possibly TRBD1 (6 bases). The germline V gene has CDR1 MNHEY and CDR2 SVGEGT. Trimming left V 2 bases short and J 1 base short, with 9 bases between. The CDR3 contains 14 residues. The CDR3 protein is CASSYPDRSYEQYV. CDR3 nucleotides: TGTGCCAGCAGTTACCCTGACAGGTCCTACGAGCAGTACGTC.

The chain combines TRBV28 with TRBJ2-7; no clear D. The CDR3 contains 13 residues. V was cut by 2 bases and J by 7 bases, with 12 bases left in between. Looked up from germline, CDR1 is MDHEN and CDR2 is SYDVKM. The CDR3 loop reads CASSLLSGGEQYF. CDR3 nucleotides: TGTGCCAGCAGTTTACTCTCAGGCGGAGAGCAGTACTTC.

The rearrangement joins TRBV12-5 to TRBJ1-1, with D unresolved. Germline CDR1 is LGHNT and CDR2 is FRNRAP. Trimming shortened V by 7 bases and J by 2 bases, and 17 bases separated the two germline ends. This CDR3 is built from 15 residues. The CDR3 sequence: CASAPSGQTNTEAFF. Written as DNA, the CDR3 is TGTGCTAGTGCCCCCTCCGGGCAGACTAACACTGAAGCTTTCTTT. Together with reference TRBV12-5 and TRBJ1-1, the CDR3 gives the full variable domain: DARVTQTPRHKVTEMGQEVTMRCQPILGHNTVFWYRQTMMQGLELLAYFRNRAPLDDSGMPKDRFSAEMPDATLATLKIQPSEPRDSAVYFCASAPSGQTNTEAFFGQGTRLTVV.

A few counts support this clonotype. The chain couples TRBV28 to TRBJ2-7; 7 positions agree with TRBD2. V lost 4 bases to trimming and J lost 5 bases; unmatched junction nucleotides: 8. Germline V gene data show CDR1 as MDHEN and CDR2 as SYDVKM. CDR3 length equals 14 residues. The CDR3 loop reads CASSSSGIRHEQYV. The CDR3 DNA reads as TGTGCCAGCAGTTCGAGCGGGATAAGACACGAGCAGTACGTC.

The CDR3 bases are TGTGCCAGCAGTTACGTGGACAGGCTTAATTCACCCCTCCACTTT. Amino acids: CASSYVDRLNSPLHF. The chain recombines TRBV6-5 with TRBJ1-6; 7 bases map to TRBD1. The CDR3 is 15 amino acids. Losses at the gene ends were 2 bases for V and 6 bases for J; bases not matched to a gene: 4. Germline V lookup: CDR1 MNHEY, CDR2 SVGAGI.

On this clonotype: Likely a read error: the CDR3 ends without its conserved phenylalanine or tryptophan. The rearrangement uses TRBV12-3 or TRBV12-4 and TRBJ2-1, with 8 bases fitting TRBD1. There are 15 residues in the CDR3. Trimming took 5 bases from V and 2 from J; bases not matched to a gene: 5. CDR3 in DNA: TGTGCCAGCAGTCGAGACAGGGGAACCTACAATGAGCAGTTCCTC. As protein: CASSRDRGTYNEQFL.

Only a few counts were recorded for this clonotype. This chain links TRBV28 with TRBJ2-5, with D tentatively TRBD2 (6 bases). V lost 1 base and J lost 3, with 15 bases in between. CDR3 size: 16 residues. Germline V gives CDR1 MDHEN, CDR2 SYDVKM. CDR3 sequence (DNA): TGTGCCAGCAGTTTATTAACGCCCGGCGGGGAAGAGACCCAGTACTTC. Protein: CASSLLTPGGEETQYF.

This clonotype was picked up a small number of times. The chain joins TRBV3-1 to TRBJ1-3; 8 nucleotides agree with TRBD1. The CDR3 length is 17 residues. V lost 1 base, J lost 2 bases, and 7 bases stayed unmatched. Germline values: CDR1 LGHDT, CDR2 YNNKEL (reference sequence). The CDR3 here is CASSQGPTGGPGNTIYF. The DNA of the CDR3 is TGTGCCAGCAGCCAAGGACCCACAGGGGGGCCTGGAAACACCATATATTTT.

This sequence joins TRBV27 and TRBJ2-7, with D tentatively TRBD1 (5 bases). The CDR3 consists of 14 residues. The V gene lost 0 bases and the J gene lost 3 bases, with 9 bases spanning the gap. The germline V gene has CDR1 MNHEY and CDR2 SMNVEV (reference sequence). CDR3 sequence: CASSLSIQGYEQYF. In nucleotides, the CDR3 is TGTGCCAGCAGTTTATCGATTCAGGGCTACGAGCAGTACTTC.

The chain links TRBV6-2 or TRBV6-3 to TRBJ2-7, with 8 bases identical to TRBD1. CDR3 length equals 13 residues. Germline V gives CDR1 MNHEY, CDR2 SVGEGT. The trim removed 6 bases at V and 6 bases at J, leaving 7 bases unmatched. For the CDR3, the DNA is TGTGCCAGCAGCAACCCAGGGGGCTCCGAGCAGTACGTC. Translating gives CASSNPGGSEQYV.

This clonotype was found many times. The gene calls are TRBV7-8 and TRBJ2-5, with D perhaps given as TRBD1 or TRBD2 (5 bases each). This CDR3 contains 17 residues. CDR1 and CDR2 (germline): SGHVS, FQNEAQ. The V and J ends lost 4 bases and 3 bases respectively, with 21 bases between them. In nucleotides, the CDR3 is TGTGCCAGCAGCTGGGGACCGTTCTTGGAAGTAGAAGAGACCCAGTACTTC. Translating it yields CASSWGPFLEVEETQYF.

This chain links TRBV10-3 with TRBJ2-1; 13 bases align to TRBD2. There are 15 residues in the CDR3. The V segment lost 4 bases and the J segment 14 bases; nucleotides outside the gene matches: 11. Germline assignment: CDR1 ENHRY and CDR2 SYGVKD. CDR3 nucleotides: TGTGCCATCAGTGGTTCACTAGCGGGAGGGGCCGAGGAGTTCTTC. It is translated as CAISGSLAGGAEEFF.

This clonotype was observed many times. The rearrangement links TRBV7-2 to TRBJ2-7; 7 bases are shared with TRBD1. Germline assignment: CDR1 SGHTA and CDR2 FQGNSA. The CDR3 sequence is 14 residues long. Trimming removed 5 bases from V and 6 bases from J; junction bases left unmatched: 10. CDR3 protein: CASSPVGTDIEQYF. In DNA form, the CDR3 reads TGTGCCAGCAGCCCCGTTGGGACAGACATCGAGCAGTACTTC. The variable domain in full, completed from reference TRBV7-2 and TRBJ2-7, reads GAGVSQSPSNKVTEKGKDVELRCDPISGHTALYWYRQSLGQGLEFLIYFQGNSAPDKSGLPSDRFSAERTGGSVSTLTIQRTQQEDSAVYLCASSPVGTDIEQYFGPGTRLTVT.

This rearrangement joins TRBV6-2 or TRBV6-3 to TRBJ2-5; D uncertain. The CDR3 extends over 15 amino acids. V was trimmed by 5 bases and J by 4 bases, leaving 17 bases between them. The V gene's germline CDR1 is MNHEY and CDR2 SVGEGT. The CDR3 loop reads CASSPPNPGPETQYF. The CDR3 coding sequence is TGTGCCAGCAGTCCCCCCAACCCGGGCCCAGAGACCCAGTACTTC.

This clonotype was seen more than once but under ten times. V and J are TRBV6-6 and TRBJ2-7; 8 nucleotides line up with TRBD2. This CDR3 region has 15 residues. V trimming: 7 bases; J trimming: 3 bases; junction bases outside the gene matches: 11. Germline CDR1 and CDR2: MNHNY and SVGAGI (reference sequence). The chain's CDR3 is CASTTRAGALYEQYF. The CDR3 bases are TGTGCCAGCACAACCCGAGCGGGAGCCCTCTACGAGCAGTACTTC.

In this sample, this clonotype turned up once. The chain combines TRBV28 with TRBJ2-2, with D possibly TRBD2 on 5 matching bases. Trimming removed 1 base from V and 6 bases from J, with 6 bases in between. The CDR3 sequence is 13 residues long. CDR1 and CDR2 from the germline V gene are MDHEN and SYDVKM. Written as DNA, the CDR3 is TGTGCCAGCAGTTTATACGGGGCCGGGGAGCTGTTTTTT. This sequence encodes CASSLYGAGELFF.

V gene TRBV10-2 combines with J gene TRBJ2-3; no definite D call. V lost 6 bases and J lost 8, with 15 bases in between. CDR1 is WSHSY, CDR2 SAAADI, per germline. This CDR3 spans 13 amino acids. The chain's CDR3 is CASSQELLGTQYF. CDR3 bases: TGCGCCAGCAGCCAGGAACTTCTAGGTACGCAGTATTTT.

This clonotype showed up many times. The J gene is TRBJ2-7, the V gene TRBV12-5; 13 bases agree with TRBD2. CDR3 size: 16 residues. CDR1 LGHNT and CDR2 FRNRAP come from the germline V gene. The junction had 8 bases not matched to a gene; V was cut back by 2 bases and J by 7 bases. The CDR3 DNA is TGTGCTAGTGGTTTGCAAATCGGACTAGCGGGAGTTGAGCAGTACGTC. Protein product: CASGLQIGLAGVEQYV.